One TCR beta chain is described in this entry. This sample was included in a study of blood T cell repertoires in COVID-19. Whole-study context: The samples span acute and convalescent COVID-19 from the United States, Italy and Spain.

In the original workflow: Researchers report that nucleated cell counts were estimated from reference gene primer amplification. Assay: immunoSEQ multiplex PCR; the TCRdb copy retains only in-frame clones and omits some. That table supplies the V and J calls and clone size; D and trimming were determined from the DNA. The table includes some 150,000 clones, approximately 86% detected once. Across about 22 US areas, participants ranged in age from about 18 to 100 years. The receptor was derived from a middle-aged woman who had recovered from COVID-19. Material: PBMCs or T cells enriched from blood (not recorded which).

The CDR3 sequence is CASSLFASDVQYF. DNA for the CDR3: TGTGCCAGCAGCTTGTTCGCTAGCGATGTGCAGTACTTC. The chain carries TRBV7-3 and TRBJ2-7; possibly TRBD2 for D (6 bases). CDR3 length: 13 residues. Per germline, CDR1 SGHTA and CDR2 FQGTGA. V lost 3 bases, J lost 9 bases, and 15 bases lay in between.